This TCR beta chain was documented in a study of T cell responses to AZD1222 COVID-19 vaccine. Comments on this clone: Antigen unknown. This specimen includes other DNA sequences encoding the same CDR3.

Regarding the study as a whole: Most donors were white British and more were female, and clonal diversity was possibly underestimated. Just a handful of AZD1222 recipients tested seropositive at baseline.

Method: immunoSEQ multiplex PCR; TCRdb's copy keeps in-frame clones and lacks some. The sample includes more than 85,000 clones, approximately 88% of them seen just once. Germline lookup yields CDR1 SGDLS and CDR2 YYNGEE. Between the trimmed V and J ends, which lost 0 bases and 5 bases, there was a span of 20 bases. The CDR3 is 17 amino acids. The chain carries TRBV9 and TRBJ2-5; D possibly matches TRBD1 or TRBD2 (6 bases each). The receptor's source is an adult in good health. The specimen was peripheral blood, collected on day 0 of AZD1222 vaccination. CDR3: CASSVAGTGGAGETQYF. CDR3 DNA sequence: TGTGCCAGCAGCGTAGCAGGCACTGGGGGCGCGGGGGAGACCCAGTACTTC. Using reference TRBV9 and TRBJ2-5 for the parts outside the CDR3, the full variable domain is DSGVTQTPKHLITATGQRVTLRCSPRSGDLSVYWYQQSLDQGLQFLIQYYNGEERAKGNILERFSAQQFPDLHSELNLSSLELGDSALYFCASSVAGTGGAGETQYFGPGTRLLVL.